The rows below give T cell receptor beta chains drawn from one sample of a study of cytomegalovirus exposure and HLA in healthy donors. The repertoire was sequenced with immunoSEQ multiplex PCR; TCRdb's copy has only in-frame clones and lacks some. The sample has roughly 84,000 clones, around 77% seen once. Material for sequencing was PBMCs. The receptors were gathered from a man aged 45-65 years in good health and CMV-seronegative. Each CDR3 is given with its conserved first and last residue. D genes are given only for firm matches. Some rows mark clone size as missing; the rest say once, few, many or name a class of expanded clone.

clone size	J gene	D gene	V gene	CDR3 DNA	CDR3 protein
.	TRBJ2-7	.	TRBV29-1	TGCAGCGTTGTAACAGCAGTTTACTCCTACGAGCAGTACTTC	CSVVTAVYSYEQYF
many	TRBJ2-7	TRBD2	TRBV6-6	TGTGCCAGCAGCCGTACGACTAGCGGGGGATCATACGAGCAGTACTTC	CASSRTTSGGSYEQYF
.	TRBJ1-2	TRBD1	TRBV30	TGTGCCTGGAGTGCCCTGACGGGACAGCGAATCTATGGCTACACCTTC	CAWSALTGQRIYGYTF
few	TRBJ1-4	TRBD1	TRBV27	TGTGCCAGCAGTCCCGGGACAGGCGATAATGAAAAACTGTTTTTT	CASSPGTGDNEKLFF
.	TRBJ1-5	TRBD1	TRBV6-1	TGTGCCAGCATTAAGACAGGGGGCCACGGTCAGCCCCAGCATTTT	CASIKTGGHGQPQHF
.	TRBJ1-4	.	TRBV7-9	TGTGCCAGCAGCACAGGATCAACTAATGAAAAACTGTTTTTT	CASSTGSTNEKLFF
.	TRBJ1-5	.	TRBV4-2	TGTGCCAGCAGCCAAGATCGAGGACCTCAGGGACAGCCCCAGCATTTT	CASSQDRGPQGQPQHF
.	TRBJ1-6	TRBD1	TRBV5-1	TGCGCCAGCAGCTTGGTCGGGACAGAAGAAGTCTTTTCACCCCTCCACTTT	CASSLVGTEEVFSPLHF
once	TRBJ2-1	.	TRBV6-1	TGTGCCAGCATCTCGAGTGGCGGGTGGACCTTGGAGCAGTTCTTC	CASISSGGWTLEQFF
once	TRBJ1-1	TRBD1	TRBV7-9	TGTGCCAGCAGCACTGGACAGGGTGACACTGAAGCTTTCTTT	CASSTGQGDTEAFF
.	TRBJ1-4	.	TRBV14	TGTGCCAGCAGCGTGGAGGGGCGCGGAACTAATGAAAAACTGTTTTTT	CASSVEGRGTNEKLFF
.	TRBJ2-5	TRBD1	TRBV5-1	TGCGCCAGCAGCCCGACGGGACAGCCCCAAGAGACCCAGTACTTC	CASSPTGQPQETQYF
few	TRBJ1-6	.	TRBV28	TGTGCCAGCACCTTAACCCAGGGTTCCAATTCACCCCTCCACTTT	CASTLTQGSNSPLHF
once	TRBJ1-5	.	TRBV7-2	TGTGCCAGTAGTAATAGCAATCAGCCCCAGCATTTT	CASSNSNQPQHF
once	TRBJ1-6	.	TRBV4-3	TGCGCCAGCAGCCAAGAACAGAATTCACCCCTCCACTTT	CASSQEQNSPLHF
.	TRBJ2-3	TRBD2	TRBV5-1	TGCGCCAGCAGCATGCGGGGGGCCGACACAGATACGCAGTATTTT	CASSMRGADTDTQYF
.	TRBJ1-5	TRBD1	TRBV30	TGTGCCTGGGGGGGACAGGCAATTAATCAGCCCCAGCATTTT	CAWGGQAINQPQHF
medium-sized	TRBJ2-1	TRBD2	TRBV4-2	TGTGCCAGCAGCCAAGAGCTGGCTAGCGGGGGGGGGTCTTACAATGAGCAGTTCTTC	CASSQELASGGGSYNEQFF
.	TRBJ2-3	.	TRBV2	TGTGCCAGCAGTGCCCAGGGGCGAACAGATACGCAGTATTTT	CASSAQGRTDTQYF
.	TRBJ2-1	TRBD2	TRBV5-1	TGCGCCAGCAGCTTACTAGCGGGGGAGTACAATGAGCAGTTCTTC	CASSLLAGEYNEQFF
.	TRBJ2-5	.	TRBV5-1	TGCGCCAGCAGCTCGTCGGGAGTCCAAGAGACCCAGTACTTC	CASSSSGVQETQYF
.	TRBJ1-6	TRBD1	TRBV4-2	TGTGCCAGCAGCCCGGGACAGGGGAATTCACCCCTCCACTTT	CASSPGQGNSPLHF
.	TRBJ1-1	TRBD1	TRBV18	TGTGCCAGCTCACCCCTGGACAGGGAAGCATCTAAAGCTTTCTTT	CASSPLDREASKAFF